This T cell receptor beta chain originates from a study of shared clonotypes between healthy human individuals. Overall study context: The composition of the donors was a couple of women and a few men aged 18 to 49. General study points: In this cohort, only blood was sampled, and tissue repertoires likely differ.

Deletions cut 1 base from V and 3 bases from J, with 13 bases between. Germline CDR1 reads SGHAT; CDR2 reads FQNNGV. The CDR3 loop spans 15 amino acids. About 90 million PBMCs were counted before genomic DNA extraction. Produced via immunoSEQ multiplex PCR; TCRdb's table is partial and in-frame only. The data show 450,000 to 500,000 clones, approximately 80% seen once. Notes on this clone: The antigen remains unidentified.

The genes are TRBV11-2 and TRBJ2-7, with a tentative D call TRBD1 (5 bases). This TCR was recovered from a woman aged 40 to 50 in good health. Some clones in this sample may be carry-over from other donors' samples. Sequenced sample: PBMCs. The CDR3 loop is CASSLGSAGNYEQYF. CDR3 sequence (DNA): TGTGCCAGCAGCTTAGGCTCGGCAGGGAACTACGAGCAGTACTTC. Combining the CDR3 with reference TRBV11-2 and TRBJ2-7 gives the whole variable domain EAGVAQSPRYKIIEKRQSVAFWCNPISGHATLYWYQQILGQGPKLLIQFQNNGVVDDSQLPKDRFSAERLKGVDSTLKIQPAKLEDSAVYLCASSLGSAGNYEQYFGPGTRLTVT.